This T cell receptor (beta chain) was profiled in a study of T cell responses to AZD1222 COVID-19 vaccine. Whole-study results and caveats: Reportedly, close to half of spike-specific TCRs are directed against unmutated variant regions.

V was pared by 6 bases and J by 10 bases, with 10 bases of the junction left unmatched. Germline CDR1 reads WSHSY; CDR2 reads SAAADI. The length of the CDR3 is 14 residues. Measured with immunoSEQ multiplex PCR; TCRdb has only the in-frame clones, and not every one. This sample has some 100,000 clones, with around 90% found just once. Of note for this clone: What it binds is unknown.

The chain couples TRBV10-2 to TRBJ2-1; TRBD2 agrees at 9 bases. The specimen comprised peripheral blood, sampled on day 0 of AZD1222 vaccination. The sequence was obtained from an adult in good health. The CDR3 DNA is TGCGCCAGCAGGCCTAGCGGGACTGGACCGGAGCAGTTCTTC. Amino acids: CASRPSGTGPEQFF.